This T cell receptor beta chain was profiled in a study of T cell responses to AZD1222 COVID-19 vaccine. V was pared by 10 bases and J by 2 bases, with 17 bases between. CDR3 length: 14 residues. Germline V gene lookup returns CDR1 ENHRY and CDR2 SYGVKD. Generated by immunoSEQ multiplex PCR, the TCRdb table keeps only in-frame clones and is missing some. The data hold about 96,000 clones, with about nine tenths observed a single time. This clone was found once. Its antigen remains unknown. Study findings and constraints: Spike-wide vaccine-associated CD4 TCRs dominated at 160-218 and 743-854. The donors showed a predominance of white British ancestry and of females, with possible underestimation of clonal diversity.

The receptor was isolated from an adult in good health. The chain recombines TRBV10-3 with TRBJ2-5, with D possibly being TRBD1 (5 bases). The starting material was peripheral blood, obtained on day 0 of AZD1222 vaccination. The CDR3 sequence is CATRAPGQQETQYF. CDR3 nucleotide sequence: TGTGCCACCAGAGCACCAGGGCAACAAGAGACCCAGTACTTC.